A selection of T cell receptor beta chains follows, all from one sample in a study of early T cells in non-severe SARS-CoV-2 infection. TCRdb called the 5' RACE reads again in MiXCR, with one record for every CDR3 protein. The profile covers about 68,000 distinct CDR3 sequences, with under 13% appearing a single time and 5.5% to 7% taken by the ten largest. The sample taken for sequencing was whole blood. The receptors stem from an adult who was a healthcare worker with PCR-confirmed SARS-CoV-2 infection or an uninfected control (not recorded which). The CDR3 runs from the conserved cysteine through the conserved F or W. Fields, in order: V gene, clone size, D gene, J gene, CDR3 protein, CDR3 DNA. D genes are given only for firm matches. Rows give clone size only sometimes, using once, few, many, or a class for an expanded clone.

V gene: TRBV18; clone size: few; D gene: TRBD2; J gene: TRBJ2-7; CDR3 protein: CASSPRSGSTDEQYF; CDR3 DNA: TGTGCCAGCTCACCAAGGAGCGGGAGTACGGACGAGCAGTACTTC
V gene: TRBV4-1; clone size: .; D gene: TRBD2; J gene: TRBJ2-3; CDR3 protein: CASSQVQREERPQYF; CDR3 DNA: TGCGCCAGCAGCCAAGTTCAGCGGGAGGAACGGCCGCAGTATTTT
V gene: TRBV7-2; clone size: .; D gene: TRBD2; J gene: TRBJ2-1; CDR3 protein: CASGTSGPSYNEQFF; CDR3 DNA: TGTGCCAGCGGTACTAGCGGGCCTTCCTACAATGAGCAGTTCTTC
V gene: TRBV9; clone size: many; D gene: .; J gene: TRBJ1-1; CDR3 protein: CASSVEISNTEAFF; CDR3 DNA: TGTGCCAGCAGCGTAGAAATTTCCAACACTGAAGCTTTCTTT
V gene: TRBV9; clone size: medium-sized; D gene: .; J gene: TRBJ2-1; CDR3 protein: CASSPESSYNEQFF; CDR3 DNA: TGTGCCAGCAGCCCCGAGAGCTCCTACAATGAGCAGTTCTTC
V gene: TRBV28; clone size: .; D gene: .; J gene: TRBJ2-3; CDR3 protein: CASTLRRTDTQYF; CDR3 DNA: TGTGCCAGCACCTTGCGGCGCACAGATACGCAGTATTTT
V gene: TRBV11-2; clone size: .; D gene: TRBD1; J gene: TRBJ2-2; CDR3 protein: CASSLSVAGGTGELFF; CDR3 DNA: TGTGCCAGCAGCCTTAGCGTCGCAGGGGGTACCGGGGAGCTGTTTTTT
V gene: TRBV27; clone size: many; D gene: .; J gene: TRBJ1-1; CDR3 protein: CASRRNRESTEAFF; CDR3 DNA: TGTGCCAGCAGGCGAAACAGGGAGTCGACTGAAGCTTTCTTT
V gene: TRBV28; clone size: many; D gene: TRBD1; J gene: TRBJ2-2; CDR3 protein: CASSPPGQGAAGELFF; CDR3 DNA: TGTGCCAGCAGTCCCCCGGGACAGGGGGCTGCCGGGGAGCTGTTTTTT
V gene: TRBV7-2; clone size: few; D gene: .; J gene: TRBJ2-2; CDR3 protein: CASSLDGLGTGELFF; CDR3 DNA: TGTGCCAGCAGCTTAGACGGGTTGGGCACCGGGGAGCTGTTTTTT
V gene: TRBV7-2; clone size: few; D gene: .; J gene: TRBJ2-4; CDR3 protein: CASSFSDDSIQYF; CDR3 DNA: TGTGCCAGCAGCTTTTCCGACGACAGCATTCAGTACTTC